The entry below describes one T cell receptor (beta chain). As originally analysed: Reference gene primers were amplified, and this amplification served to estimate nucleated cell counts. Some clones are missing from TCRdb's copy, which holds only in-frame ones; the method was immunoSEQ multiplex PCR. D and trimming were read from the DNA, whereas the V and J calls and clone size are those reported in that table. This sample has 30,000 to 35,000 clones, with roughly three quarters found just once. The source of the sample is a study of blood T cell repertoires in COVID-19. Study details: Collection of acute and convalescent COVID-19 samples took place in the United States, Italy and Spain. T cells, B-cell-depleted T cells, or PBMCs provided the cDNA or gDNA that served as material.

Germline-derived CDR1 and CDR2 are SGHRS and YFSETQ. CDR3 size: 15 residues. Trimming left V 4 bases short and J 6 bases short, with 20 bases between. The sequenced sample consisted of peripheral blood. The clonotype comes from a human donor in a cohort sampled during active COVID-19. The chain joins TRBV5-1 to TRBJ2-7, with a tentative D call TRBD1 (6 bases). DNA of the CDR3: TGCGCCAGCAGCCCCCGATTAGGACAGCCCGGCGAGCAGTACTTC. Its protein product is CASSPRLGQPGEQYF.